This T cell receptor beta chain comes out of a study of blood T cell repertoires in COVID-19. V dropped 6 bases and J dropped 7 bases, with 18 bases sitting between them. Germline values: CDR1 LGHNT, CDR2 FRNRAP. The CDR3 consists of 14 residues. The method was immunoSEQ multiplex PCR; TCRdb's version includes in-frame clones alone and lacks a portion of them. This table has around 86,000 clones, around 87% appearing once. The chain combines TRBV12-5 with TRBJ2-5, with D possibly TRBD2 on 5 matching bases. The origin of this receptor is a human donor with acute or convalescent COVID-19. The donor label of this sample is uncertain. Material for sequencing was peripheral blood. DNA for the CDR3: TGTGCTAGTGGCCAGGACTCACGGGATGGGACCCAGTACTTC. It encodes CASGQDSRDGTQYF.